What follows are 3 T cell receptor beta chains derived from one specimen sequenced in a study of shared clonotypes between healthy human individuals. Clones were read by immunoSEQ multiplex PCR, and TCRdb kept only the in-frame ones, dropping some. The sample shows about 1 million clones, approximately 76% of them seen only once. The material sequenced was memory CD4+ T cells sorted from blood. Subset here: CD45RA-negative fraction. The receptors were gathered from a man younger than 35 in good health.

V usage is TRBV6-6 and J usage is TRBJ1-2, with unresolved D. This CDR3 is built from 14 residues. From germline, CDR1 is MNHNY and CDR2 SVGAGI (reference sequence). Trimming left V 8 bases short and J 2 bases short, with 15 bases between. The CDR3 DNA reads TGTGCCAGCGCCACCCGACCTGGGAACTATGGCTACACCTTC. As protein: CASATRPGNYGYTF.

This sequence joins TRBV28 and TRBJ1-5; D ambiguous. V lost 6 bases and J 0 bases, leaving 12 bases between the germline ends. From germline, CDR1 is MDHEN and CDR2 SYDVKM. This CDR3 region has 15 residues. DNA for the CDR3: TGTGCCAGCAGCGTTGACACTTATAGCAATCAGCCCCAGCATTTT. This sequence encodes CASSVDTYSNQPQHF.

The J gene is TRBJ2-5, the V gene TRBV10-3, with 8 bases that match TRBD2. Per the germline V gene, CDR1 is ENHRY and CDR2 is SYGVKD. This CDR3 has 14 residues. V lost 6 bases, J lost 2 bases, and 5 bases stayed unmatched. The CDR3 region has the DNA TGTGCCATCAGATCGACGGGGGGGCAAGAGACCCAGTACTTC. It is translated as CAIRSTGGQETQYF.